A single count supports the clone carrying this T cell receptor (beta chain). Its specificity is not known. This sample includes further DNA sequences coding for the same CDR3. Generated by immunoSEQ multiplex PCR, the TCRdb table keeps only in-frame clones and is missing some. Found here are 40,000 to 50,000 clones, about 89% of them singletons; the top ten hold about 0.7%. Regulatory T cells were sorted from thawed PBMCs rested overnight at 37°C with 200 IU/ml IL-2. The record originates from a study of Tregs in tolerant kidney transplant recipients. General study results and limits: The most relevant donor-specific Treg TCRbeta repertoire apparently came from expansion with activated donor B cells.

V lost 5 bases, J lost 5 bases, and 9 bases lay in between. This CDR3 has 13 amino acids. Germline V gene lookup returns CDR1 SEHNR and CDR2 FQNEAQ (reference sequence). Sequencing used Tregs from blood. The rearrangement uses TRBV7-9 and TRBJ2-2, with a possible D match to TRBD1 (6 bases). This sequence originates from a human donor in good health. The CDR3 spells CASSRQVTGELFF. CDR3 coding DNA: TGTGCCAGCAGCCGACAGGTTACCGGGGAGCTGTTTTTT.